This T cell receptor beta chain was found in a study of blood T cell repertoires in COVID-19. Study at large: Both acute and convalescent COVID-19 samples were obtained from the United States, Italy and Spain. Sample material is recorded as cDNA or gDNA derived from T cells, B-cell-depleted T cells, or PBMCs.

Trimming cost V 1 base and J 4 bases, with 19 bases left between them. Germline lookup yields CDR1 MGHRA and CDR2 YSYEKL. This CDR3 has 18 residues. Original analysis: Estimated nucleated cell counts came from reference gene primer amplification. The table came from immunoSEQ multiplex PCR; TCRdb's copy has only in-frame clones and leaves some out. The V and J calls and clone size are taken from that table; D and trimming were inferred from the DNA. This table holds about 59,000 clones, 81% found once. The clonotype originates from a woman at least 80 years old with active or convalescent COVID-19. The specimen was peripheral blood. The gene calls are TRBV4-1 and TRBJ2-2; D call uncertain. The CDR3 spells CASSQALASTPGTGELFF. The CDR3 DNA sequence: TGCGCCAGCAGCCAAGCTCTGGCGTCTACCCCGGGCACCGGGGAGCTGTTTTTT.